Listed below are T cell receptor beta chains from one sample, sequenced in a study of cytomegalovirus exposure and HLA in healthy donors. The repertoire was sequenced with immunoSEQ multiplex PCR; TCRdb's copy has only in-frame clones and lacks some. The repertoire holds 95,000 to 110,000 clones, approximately 73% seen once, with 9% to 12% in the top ten. Material: PBMCs. These receptors came from a woman aged 18-29 years in good health and CMV-seropositive. Both conserved end residues are part of each CDR3. A D gene is named only where the DNA matches it firmly. Size is stated for part of the rows, as once, few or many counts, or as a class when the clone is expanded.

DNA: TGCGCCAGCAGCGTGAAGGACAGCCCCGGCTCCTACGAGCAGTACTTC
CDR3: CASSVKDSPGSYEQYF
V: TRBV10-1
size: medium-sized
D: -
J: TRBJ2-7

DNA: TGTGCCAGCAGCCCTTGGTCGGTCCTGAACACTGAAGCTTTCTTT
CDR3: CASSPWSVLNTEAFF
V: TRBV28
size: -
D: -
J: TRBJ1-1

DNA: TGTGCCAGCAGTGTTCTAGCGGGGGGTCCTTACAATGAGCAGTTCTTC
CDR3: CASSVLAGGPYNEQFF
V: TRBV2
size: -
D: TRBD2
J: TRBJ2-1

DNA: TGTGCCAGCAGTCGGACTAGCGGGGGGCCGGGGTATGAGACCCAGTACTTC
CDR3: CASSRTSGGPGYETQYF
V: TRBV2
size: -
D: TRBD2
J: TRBJ2-5

DNA: TGTGCCATCAGTGTTGATCAGTACGAGCAGTACTTC
CDR3: CAISVDQYEQYF
V: TRBV10-3
size: -
D: -
J: TRBJ2-7

DNA: TGTGCCAGCAGCCGATCAGGGGCTTCCTACAATGAGCAGTTCTTC
CDR3: CASSRSGASYNEQFF
V: TRBV6-1
size: -
D: -
J: TRBJ2-1

DNA: TGCGCCAGCAGCTTGGCTCTTTTCTCTTCGGGACAGGGACGTAATTCACCCCTCCACTTT
CDR3: CASSLALFSSGQGRNSPLHF
V: TRBV5-1
size: -
D: TRBD1
J: TRBJ1-6

DNA: TGTGCTAGTGGATTATTTTTGGGACAGGTACTTTCTGGAAACACCATATATTTT
CDR3: CASGLFLGQVLSGNTIYF
V: TRBV12-5
size: -
D: TRBD1
J: TRBJ1-3

DNA: TGCGCCAGCAGCCAAGATATATTCGTTTCAGGAGAAGCTTTCTTT
CDR3: CASSQDIFVSGEAFF
V: TRBV4-1
size: -
D: -
J: TRBJ1-1

DNA: TGTGCCAGCAGTGCCCAGGGAATTAGCAATCAGCCCCAGCATTTT
CDR3: CASSAQGISNQPQHF
V: TRBV6-1
size: -
D: -
J: TRBJ1-5

DNA: TGTGCCACCGAAGACAGGGCCGGTGGCTACACCTTC
CDR3: CATEDRAGGYTF
V: TRBV2
size: -
D: TRBD1
J: TRBJ1-2

DNA: TGTGCCATCAGTGAGAGCGGGGGGGTATACAATGAGCAGTTCTTC
CDR3: CAISESGGVYNEQFF
V: TRBV10-3
size: -
D: TRBD2
J: TRBJ2-1

DNA: TGTGCCAGCAGCGCCAGGGACTCCGGAGGGGATACGCAGTATTTT
CDR3: CASSARDSGGDTQYF
V: TRBV9
size: once
D: -
J: TRBJ2-3

DNA: TGTGCCTGGATTTCCGAGACCGGGTTTGCGAGTGGGCAGTACTTC
CDR3: CAWISETGFASGQYF
V: TRBV30
size: -
D: -
J: TRBJ2-7

DNA: TGTGCCAGCAGCTTAGGGTGGCAGGGGCGCACTGAAGCTTTCTTT
CDR3: CASSLGWQGRTEAFF
V: TRBV11-2
size: -
D: -
J: TRBJ1-1

DNA: TGTGCCACCAGCAGAGGACAGGTTGATGGCTACACCTTC
CDR3: CATSRGQVDGYTF
V: TRBV15
size: -
D: -
J: TRBJ1-2

DNA: TGCGCCAGCAGCCAAGATAGGGGCAGGGCCATGAACACTGAAGCTTTCTTT
CDR3: CASSQDRGRAMNTEAFF
V: TRBV4-1
size: -
D: -
J: TRBJ1-1

DNA: TGTGCCAGCAGTATCCTGGAGCTAGCGGGGACTCAGTACTTC
CDR3: CASSILELAGTQYF
V: TRBV7-9
size: -
D: TRBD2
J: TRBJ2-4

DNA: TGTGCCAGCAGTTACGGAACAGGGGGCGGTCGCTACGAGCAGTACTTC
CDR3: CASSYGTGGGRYEQYF
V: TRBV6-6
size: -
D: TRBD1
J: TRBJ2-7

DNA: TGTGCCAGCTCACCAAAGGCGAGCGGGAGGGCAGATACGCAGTATTTT
CDR3: CASSPKASGRADTQYF
V: TRBV18
size: -
D: TRBD2
J: TRBJ2-3

DNA: TGTGCCAGCAGCCCCCCGACAGTGAACACTGAAGCTTTCTTT
CDR3: CASSPPTVNTEAFF
V: TRBV28
size: -
D: -
J: TRBJ1-1

DNA: TGTGCCAGCAGCAACCCGGGACTAGCGTACAATGAGCAGTTCTTC
CDR3: CASSNPGLAYNEQFF
V: TRBV7-3
size: -
D: TRBD2
J: TRBJ2-1

DNA: TGTGCCAGCAGTTTATTTGGCCGAATGGGGGGACGGGCTAACTACGAGCAGTACTTC
CDR3: CASSLFGRMGGRANYEQYF
V: TRBV28
size: -
D: -
J: TRBJ2-7

DNA: TGCGCCAGCAGCCAAGGCTTAGGGGTGGCCGGGGAGCTGTTTTTT
CDR3: CASSQGLGVAGELFF
V: TRBV4-1
size: -
D: -
J: TRBJ2-2

DNA: TGCGCCAGCAGCCTTAACGGGGTCCTACCTTCTGGGGCCAACGTCCTGACTTTC
CDR3: CASSLNGVLPSGANVLTF
V: TRBV5-1
size: few
D: -
J: TRBJ2-6

DNA: TGCGCCAGCAGCCAAGGGACTAGCGGGACGGGGGACAATGAGCAGTTCTTC
CDR3: CASSQGTSGTGDNEQFF
V: TRBV4-3
size: -
D: TRBD2
J: TRBJ2-1

DNA: TGCAGCGCTGGCGGGGAAGGACAGCCCCAGCATTTT
CDR3: CSAGGEGQPQHF
V: TRBV29-1
size: -
D: -
J: TRBJ1-5

DNA: TGCGCCAGCAGCCAAGATTTCGACTTCTACAATGAGCAGTTCTTC
CDR3: CASSQDFDFYNEQFF
V: TRBV4-3
size: -
D: -
J: TRBJ2-1

DNA: TGTGCCAGCAGTAAAGACAGGTACAATGAGCAGTTCTTC
CDR3: CASSKDRYNEQFF
V: TRBV7-2
size: once
D: -
J: TRBJ2-1

DNA: TGTGCCAGCAGTTGGCGGGGACAGGGCTCCCAAGAGACCCAGTACTTC
CDR3: CASSWRGQGSQETQYF
V: TRBV11-2
size: -
D: TRBD1
J: TRBJ2-5

DNA: TGCGCCAGCAGCTGGGACAGACCGAACACTGAAGCTTTCTTT
CDR3: CASSWDRPNTEAFF
V: TRBV5-1
size: -
D: TRBD1
J: TRBJ1-1

DNA: TGTGCCAGCAGTTACGGGACTAGCGGAGACAATGAGCAGTTCTTC
CDR3: CASSYGTSGDNEQFF
V: TRBV27
size: -
D: TRBD2
J: TRBJ2-1

DNA: TGTGCCAGTAGTATAGATCGGGACTGGAAGACCGGGGAGCTGTTTTTT
CDR3: CASSIDRDWKTGELFF
V: TRBV19
size: -
D: -
J: TRBJ2-2

DNA: TGTGCCTACCACCCTAGCCACTCTGGGGCCAACGTCCTGACTTTC
CDR3: CAYHPSHSGANVLTF
V: TRBV30
size: -
D: -
J: TRBJ2-6

DNA: TGTGCCAGCAGCCAAGTGACAGCCTCTGGAAACACCATATATTTT
CDR3: CASSQVTASGNTIYF
V: TRBV4-2
size: -
D: -
J: TRBJ1-3

DNA: TGCCCTAGAAGGACTAGCGGGAGAAAAGACGAGCAGTACTTC
CDR3: CPRRTSGRKDEQYF
V: TRBV12-5
size: -
D: TRBD2
J: TRBJ2-7

DNA: TGTGCCAGCAGTCGACAGGGATACGAGCAGTACTTC
CDR3: CASSRQGYEQYF
V: TRBV6-5
size: few
D: TRBD1
J: TRBJ2-7

DNA: TGTGCCAGCAGCTTCAGGGGCCCCTACAATGAGCAGTTCTTC
CDR3: CASSFRGPYNEQFF
V: TRBV7-8
size: -
D: -
J: TRBJ2-1

DNA: TGTGCCAGTACCCCAGTGGACAGGTTGGTTAACTATGGCTACACCTTC
CDR3: CASTPVDRLVNYGYTF
V: TRBV19
size: -
D: TRBD1
J: TRBJ1-2

DNA: TGTGCCAGCAGTTTACCGGGGGGCGCGAGTCAAGAGACCCAGTACTTC
CDR3: CASSLPGGASQETQYF
V: TRBV28
size: -
D: -
J: TRBJ2-5

DNA: TGTGCTAGTGCCCTCAGCGGGGCCCCCTACGAGCAGTACTTC
CDR3: CASALSGAPYEQYF
V: TRBV12-5
size: -
D: TRBD2
J: TRBJ2-7

DNA: TGCGCCAGCAGCGTGCGACAGGGGGCGTCTCTTAATGAAAAACTGTTTTTT
CDR3: CASSVRQGASLNEKLFF
V: TRBV5-1
size: -
D: TRBD1
J: TRBJ1-4

DNA: TGTGCCAGCAGACCATCCGGGAGGGGGGAGCTGTTTTTT
CDR3: CASRPSGRGELFF
V: TRBV7-8
size: -
D: TRBD2
J: TRBJ2-2

DNA: TGTGCCAGCACCGGGAGCAGGGAGCTGTTTTTT
CDR3: CASTGSRELFF
V: TRBV25-1
size: once
D: -
J: TRBJ2-2

DNA: TGTGCCAGCAGCCTCCGGACTAGCGGAGATACGCAGTATTTT
CDR3: CASSLRTSGDTQYF
V: TRBV7-6
size: few
D: TRBD2
J: TRBJ2-3

DNA: TGTGCCAGCAGTCCCGTGACAGGTCTTTCAGCCTACGAGCAGTACTTC
CDR3: CASSPVTGLSAYEQYF
V: TRBV27
size: -
D: -
J: TRBJ2-7

DNA: TGTGCCAGCAGCTTCGGGACTAGCGGAGACACCGGGGAGCTGTTTTTT
CDR3: CASSFGTSGDTGELFF
V: TRBV9
size: -
D: TRBD2
J: TRBJ2-2

DNA: TGTGCCAGCAGCCGAAGCAGACTACTAGCGCAAAGGGTTGAGCAGTTCTTC
CDR3: CASSRSRLLAQRVEQFF
V: TRBV7-9
size: -
D: TRBD2
J: TRBJ2-1